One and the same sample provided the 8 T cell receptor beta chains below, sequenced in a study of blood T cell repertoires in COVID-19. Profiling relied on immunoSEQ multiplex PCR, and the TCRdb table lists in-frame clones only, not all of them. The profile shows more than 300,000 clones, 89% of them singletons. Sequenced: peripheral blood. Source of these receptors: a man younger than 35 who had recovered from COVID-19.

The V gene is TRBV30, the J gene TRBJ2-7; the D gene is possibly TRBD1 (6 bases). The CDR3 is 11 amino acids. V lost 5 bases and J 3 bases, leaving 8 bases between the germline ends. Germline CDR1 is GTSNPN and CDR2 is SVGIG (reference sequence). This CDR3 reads CAWQQGYEQYF. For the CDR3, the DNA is TGTGCCTGGCAACAGGGCTACGAGCAGTACTTC. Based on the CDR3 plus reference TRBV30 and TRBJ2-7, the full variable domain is SQTIHQWPATLVQPVGSPLSLECTVEGTSNPNLYWYRQAAGRGLQLLFYSVGIGQISSEVPQNLSASRPQDRQFILSSKKLLLSDSGFYLCAWQQGYEQYFGPGTRLTVT.

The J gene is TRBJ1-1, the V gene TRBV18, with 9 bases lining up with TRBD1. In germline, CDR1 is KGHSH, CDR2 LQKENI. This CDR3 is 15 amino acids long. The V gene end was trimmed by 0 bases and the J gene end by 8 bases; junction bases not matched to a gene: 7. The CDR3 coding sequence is TGTGCCAGCTCACCACCGATGGGACAGGGAACCGAAGCTTTCTTT. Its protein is CASSPPMGQGTEAFF.

This chain's CDR3 is CASSHLGQRYGYTF. In DNA, the CDR3 is TGTGCCAGCAGCCATTTAGGACAGCGCTATGGCTACACCTTC. The chain joins TRBV3-1 (or the pseudogene TRBV3-2) to TRBJ1-2; possible D gene TRBD1, 6 bases. This CDR3 has 14 amino acids. From germline, CDR1 is LGHDT and CDR2 YNNKEL (reference sequence). V was cut by 3 bases and J by 4 bases, with 12 bases left in between.

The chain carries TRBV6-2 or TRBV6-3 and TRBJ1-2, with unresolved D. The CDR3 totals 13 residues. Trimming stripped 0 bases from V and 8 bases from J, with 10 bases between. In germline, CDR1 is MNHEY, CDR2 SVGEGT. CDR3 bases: TGTGCCAGCAGTTACTCGGAGCAAAAGGGCTACACCTTC. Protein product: CASSYSEQKGYTF.

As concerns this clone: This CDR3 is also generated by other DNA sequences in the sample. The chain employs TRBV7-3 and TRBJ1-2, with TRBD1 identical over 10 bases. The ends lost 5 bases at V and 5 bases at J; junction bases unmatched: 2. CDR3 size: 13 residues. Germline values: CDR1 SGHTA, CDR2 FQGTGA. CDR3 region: CASSPGQGYGYTF. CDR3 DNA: TGTGCCAGCAGCCCGGGACAGGGGTATGGCTACACCTTC.

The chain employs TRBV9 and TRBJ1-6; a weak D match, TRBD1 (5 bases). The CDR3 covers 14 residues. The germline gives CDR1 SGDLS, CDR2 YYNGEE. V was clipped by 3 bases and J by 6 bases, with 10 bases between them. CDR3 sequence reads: CASSGGGSNSPLHF. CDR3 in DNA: TGTGCCAGCAGCGGGGGGGGAAGTAATTCACCCCTCCACTTT.

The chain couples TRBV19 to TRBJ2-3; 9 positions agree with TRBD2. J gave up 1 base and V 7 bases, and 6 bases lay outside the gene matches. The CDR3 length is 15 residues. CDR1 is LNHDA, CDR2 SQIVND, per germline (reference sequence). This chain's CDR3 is CASNPSGVGTDTQYF. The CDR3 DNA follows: TGTGCCAGTAACCCTAGCGGGGTGGGCACAGATACGCAGTATTTT.

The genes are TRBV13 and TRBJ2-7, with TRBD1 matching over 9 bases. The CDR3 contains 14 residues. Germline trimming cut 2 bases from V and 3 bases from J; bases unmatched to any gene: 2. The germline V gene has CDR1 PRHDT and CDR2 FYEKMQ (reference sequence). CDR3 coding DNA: TGTGCCAGCAGCTTAACGGGACAGGGCTACGAGCAGTACTTC. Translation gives CASSLTGQGYEQYF.